This TCR beta chain was profiled in a study of blood T cell repertoires in COVID-19 (dated by TCRdb to the early 2020s). At the level of the whole study: The collaborator samples originated in the United States, Italy and Spain and spanned the acute and convalescent phases of COVID-19. The prospective study material was composed of cDNA or gDNA derived from T cells, B-cell-depleted T cells, or PBMCs. The dataset comprised deeply sampled blood TCRbeta repertoires from subjects exposed to, actively infected with, or recovered from COVID-19. The repertoires were released in a freely available public database intended as a resource for research on the immune response to SARS-CoV-2. Where available, HLA class I and class II types were taken from metadata supplied by the sample provider and were not determined by assay-based typing. The samples were drawn from two sources: the first 160 participants of the ongoing ImmuneRACE study, and 950 to 1,500 subjects contributed by 6 global collaborators. Sample metadata almost always included a de-identified subject ID, COVID-19 status, age in years and sex. What the work shows at the level of the full study, not this receptor alone: The quantity of clinical and demographic metadata differed by source and by participant and was supplied without curation.

With regard to this clone: Its antigen specificity is not known. The limits of the CDR3 on the DNA are not certain, so only TCRdb's listed CDR3 is given.

TCRbeta CDR3 regions were amplified from genomic DNA using the immunoSEQ Assay, a bias-controlled multiplex PCR. Per the authors' processing: Nucleated cell counts per sample were estimated from amplification of reference gene primers within the assay. To quantify the absolute abundance of each unique TCRbeta CDR3 rearrangement, sequence reads were collapsed and filtered. For each sample, productive Simpson clonality was calculated as the square root of Simpson's diversity index across productive rearrangements. The immuneACCESS repertoire file appears here via TCRdb, limited to in-frame rearrangements. These files lack a portion of the clones; in checked studies, under half of the deficit traces to unresolved V genes, and the cause of the others is not known. The D gene and trimming were derived from the DNA, and the V and J assignments and clone size from that table. In all, the sample holds under 300,000 clones, and roughly 91% of those were seen once. Jointly, the top ten make up roughly 8.3% of the sample.

There are 17 amino acids in the CDR3, from cysteine to phenylalanine inclusive. The germline V gene yields SGHDN for CDR1 and FVKESK for CDR2. In the prospective study, participants were roughly 18 to 100 years old, resided in about 25 geographic areas of the United States, and were enrolled through a virtual design. In the prospective study, participants were assigned to cohorts based on the clinical history participants reported in a screening survey and a study questionnaire. Recovered participants in ImmuneRACE Cohort 3 were defined by two consecutive negative NP/OP PCR tests, clearance by a healthcare professional, or resolution of symptoms. In the prospective study, whole blood, serum and a nasopharyngeal or oropharyngeal swab were collected from each participant by mobile phlebotomists. Prospective study participants could optionally give additional blood draws and questionnaires over an approximately two-month period. Blood samples from the prospective study were shipped frozen or at room temperature prior to DNA extraction.

The receptor comes from a man aged 35-49 years who had recovered from COVID-19. Sequenced sample: PBMCs or T cells enriched from blood (not recorded which). The chain employs TRBV14 and TRBJ2-3; the table's D call, TRBD2, has no DNA check behind it. CDR3 sequence: CASSQDIRRRVWVTQYF.